The next 5 T cell receptor beta chains were all read from a single sample in a study of human T cells and chemical hapten exposure. Time point reported: healthy volunteer bleed at 2 weeks. Unfractionated whole blood was the source from which total RNA was extracted. TCRdb reanalysed the RACE reads using MiXCR and keeps one entry per CDR3 protein. The sample holds 85,000 to 95,000 distinct CDR3 sequences, approximately 9.7% seen once. The sequenced material came from whole blood. Receptors originate from a female donor in good health. Some clones in this sample may be carry-over from other donors' samples.

The V gene is TRBV20-1, the J gene TRBJ1-6, with D possibly TRBD1 on 6 matching bases. Germline V gene sequence: CDR1 DFQATT, CDR2 SNEGSKA (reference sequence). This CDR3 region has 13 residues. V was cut by 6 bases and J by 7 bases, with 13 bases left in between. This CDR3 is CSARTEGNSPLHF. In DNA, the CDR3 is TGCAGTGCCCGGACAGAGGGGAATTCACCCCTCCACTTT.

This clonotype was counted at least ten times. CDR3 sequence reads: CASSSTSDEAFF. CDR3 nucleotides: TGTGCCAGCAGCTCGACAAGCGATGAAGCTTTCTTT. The J gene is TRBJ1-1, the V gene TRBV28; no firm D call. V was cut by 6 bases and J by 7 bases, with 12 bases left in between. Germline loops: CDR1 MDHEN, CDR2 SYDVKM. The CDR3 has 12 amino acids.

V and J are TRBV4-1 and TRBJ1-3; D not certain. With 4 bases removed from V and 0 bases from J, the gap between germline ends came to 10 bases. The CDR3 contains 15 residues. Germline values: CDR1 MGHRA, CDR2 YSYEKL. The CDR3 sequence: CASSPTGISGNTIYF. CDR3 coding DNA: TGCGCCAGCAGCCCCACCGGGATCTCTGGAAACACCATATATTTT.

The chain has TRBV29-1 and TRBJ2-7, with TRBD2 matching over 8 bases. V lost 6 bases, J lost 4 bases, and 8 bases stayed unmatched. Germline V gene lookup returns CDR1 SQVTM and CDR2 ANQGSEA. CDR3 size: 13 residues. The CDR3 bases are TGCAGCGTGGAGATCAGCGGGAGATACGAGCAGTACTTC. This sequence encodes CSVEISGRYEQYF.

This clonotype has at least ten counts. The chain employs TRBV29-1 and TRBJ1-2, with D perhaps TRBD1 (6 bases). CDR1 and CDR2 from the germline V gene are SQVTM and ANQGSEA. V gave up 6 bases and J gave up 0 bases, with 14 bases separating them. The CDR3 length is 14 residues. The CDR3 reads CSVRQGTSNYGYTF. The CDR3 coding sequence is TGCAGCGTACGTCAGGGGACTTCTAACTATGGCTACACCTTC.